The sequence of this T cell receptor beta chain was determined in a study of T cell responses to AZD1222 COVID-19 vaccine. The wider study: Pooling covered second doses at about 4 or about 12 weeks. Whole-study findings and limits: The donors showed a predominance of white British ancestry and of females, with possible underestimation of clonal diversity. Spike-specific TCR breadth and depth were elevated following two AZD1222 doses.

Profiling relied on immunoSEQ multiplex PCR, and the TCRdb table lists in-frame clones only, not all of them. This sample yields about 150,000 clones, of which around nine tenths are seen a single time; about 5.3% belongs to the top ten. Per the germline V gene, CDR1 is MNHEY and CDR2 is SVGAGI. The J segment lost 3 bases and the V segment lost 5 bases, leaving 8 bases of the junction unmatched. The CDR3 loop spans 15 amino acids. As concerns this clone: As yet, its antigen is unknown.

The sample was peripheral blood, taken on day 0 of AZD1222 vaccination. The chain recombines TRBV6-5 with TRBJ2-7; TRBD2 aligns across 9 bases. The sequence came from an adult in good health. The CDR3, as DNA: TGTGCCAGCAGTAAGACTAGCGGAACCTACTACGAGCAGTACTTC. Protein sequence: CASSKTSGTYYEQYF.